This TCR beta chain emerged from a study of T cells after yellow fever vaccination. Study-wide findings and caveats: Once the booster was given, most primary-vaccination clones reappeared, at about 96% for CD4 and approximately 88% for CD8. In FACS-sorted repertoires, abundant clonotypes from the bulk population could appear as contaminants.

From the 5' RACE reads, TCRdb called clonotypes with MiXCR, one entry per CDR3 protein. In the table there are some 550,000 distinct CDR3 sequences, roughly a fifth of which are singletons. To note about this clonotype: Antigen: not known.

V lost 2 bases and J 8 bases, leaving 10 bases between the germline ends. Germline CDR1 and CDR2: GTSNPN and SVGIG (reference sequence). The CDR3 runs 12 residues. This clonotype was obtained from a man aged 25 to 40 who received the YFV17D yellow fever vaccine. The chain carries TRBV30 and TRBJ2-1; perhaps TRBD2 as D (6 bases). Sequenced material: PBMCs, taken 15 days after the yellow fever booster vaccination. The CDR3 sequence is CAWSTGRYEQFF. The CDR3 coding sequence is TGTGCCTGGAGTACGGGGAGGTATGAGCAGTTCTTC.